These T cell receptor beta chains were read from a single sample in a study of read filtering for tumor transcriptome and immune sequencing. MiXCR, applied by TCRdb to the reads, yields one record per CDR3 protein. The sample holds 30,000 to 35,000 distinct CDR3 sequences, approximately 17% seen once. The sample was a population of CD138-negative cells sorted from bone marrow. Receptor source: a donor aged 40 or over with multiple myeloma. CDR3s include the opening cysteine and the closing phenylalanine or tryptophan. A D gene is named only where the DNA matches it firmly. Size values are once, few and many counts, or a class for expanded clones, and some rows have none.

v_call	cdr3_length	clone_size	j_call	d_call	cdr3_aa	cdr3_nt
TRBV11-2	16	many	TRBJ2-2	-	CASSLLASINTGELFF	TGTGCCAGCAGCTTACTGGCTAGCATAAACACCGGGGAGCTGTTTTTT
TRBV15	12	few	TRBJ1-3	-	CATRSHGNTIYF	TGTGCCACCCGCTCGCACGGAAACACCATATATTTT
TRBV20-1	14	many	TRBJ2-3	TRBD2	CSAQTSGNTDTQYF	TGCAGTGCTCAAACTAGCGGGAACACAGATACGCAGTATTTT
TRBV7-9	14	many	TRBJ2-1	-	CASSPRQDYNEQFF	TGTGCCAGCAGCCCGAGACAAGACTACAATGAGCAGTTCTTC
TRBV2	15	medium-sized	TRBJ2-1	TRBD2	CASSEIAGGGNEQFF	TGTGCCAGCAGTGAAATCGCGGGGGGGGGGAATGAGCAGTTCTTC
TRBV3-1	15	many	TRBJ2-3	-	CASSTQAGRRDTQYF	TGTGCCAGCAGCACTCAGGCGGGACGTAGGGATACGCAGTATTTT
TRBV4-2	17	many	TRBJ2-3	-	CASSQDPPKRSSDTQYF	TGTGCCAGCAGCCAAGATCCCCCTAAGCGGAGCTCAGATACGCAGTATTTT
TRBV29-1	12	few	TRBJ1-2	-	CSVEEGGYGYTF	TGCAGCGTTGAGGAGGGCGGCTATGGCTACACCTTC
TRBV6-5	15	few	TRBJ2-2	TRBD1	CASRSGQGVTGELFF	TGTGCCAGCAGGTCGGGACAGGGTGTAACCGGGGAGCTGTTTTTT
TRBV7-2	16	many	TRBJ1-1	TRBD1	CASSLPGQGVGTEAFF	TGTGCCAGCAGCCTACCGGGACAGGGGGTCGGCACTGAAGCTTTCTTT
TRBV12-3/TRBV12-4	12	many	TRBJ2-7	-	CASSSVVLEQYF	TGTGCCAGCAGTTCAGTGGTTTTAGAGCAGTACTTC
TRBV12-3/TRBV12-4	14	many	TRBJ2-7	-	CASSLAGGSYEQYF	TGTGCCAGCAGTTTAGCGGGAGGATCCTACGAGCAGTACTTC
TRBV6-5	14	many	TRBJ1-5	TRBD1	CASRRDRGRQPQHF	TGTGCCAGCAGGCGGGACAGGGGGAGACAGCCCCAGCATTTT
TRBV19	13	many	TRBJ2-7	-	CASSISNSYEQYF	TGTGCCAGTAGTATTTCGAATTCCTACGAGCAGTACTTC
TRBV5-6	13	many	TRBJ1-1	-	CASSLRRDTEAFF	TGTGCCAGCAGCTTGCGTCGGGACACTGAAGCTTTCTTT
TRBV20-1	13	many	TRBJ2-7	-	CSAEFKGLGEQYF	TGCAGTGCTGAGTTTAAGGGGCTAGGCGAGCAGTACTTC
TRBV20-1	13	many	TRBJ1-2	TRBD1	CSALGQGSYGYTF	TGCAGTGCTTTAGGACAGGGGAGCTATGGCTACACCTTC
TRBV18	15	many	TRBJ1-2	-	CASSPEQGSISGYTF	TGTGCCAGCTCACCGGAGCAGGGGTCGATATCTGGCTACACCTTC
TRBV6-4	17	many	TRBJ2-1	TRBD2	CASSPLGGSGGLGEQFF	TGTGCCAGCAGTCCCCTCGGCGGTAGCGGGGGGTTGGGAGAGCAGTTCTTC
TRBV10-3	11	few	TRBJ2-3	-	CAISLADTQYF	TGTGCCATCAGCCTCGCAGATACGCAGTATTTT
TRBV6-1	14	few	TRBJ2-2	-	CATGRTTNTGELFF	TGTGCCACCGGACGAACGACGAACACCGGGGAGCTGTTTTTT
TRBV7-8	11	many	TRBJ2-1	-	CASSGYNEQFF	TGTGCCAGCAGCGGGTACAATGAGCAGTTCTTC
TRBV6-1	12	many	TRBJ1-1	-	CASSEYGTEAFF	TGTGCCAGCAGTGAATACGGCACTGAAGCTTTCTTT
TRBV7-9	13	many	TRBJ2-7	-	CASSLMGSYEQYF	TGTGCCAGCAGCCTTATGGGTTCCTACGAGCAGTACTTC
TRBV4-2	14	-	TRBJ1-3	-	CASSQGGSGNTIHF	TGTGCCAGCAGCCAAGGTGGATCTGGAAACACCATACATTTT
TRBV28	11	many	TRBJ2-7	-	CASSYFYEQYF	TGTGCCAGCAGTTACTTCTACGAGCAGTACTTC